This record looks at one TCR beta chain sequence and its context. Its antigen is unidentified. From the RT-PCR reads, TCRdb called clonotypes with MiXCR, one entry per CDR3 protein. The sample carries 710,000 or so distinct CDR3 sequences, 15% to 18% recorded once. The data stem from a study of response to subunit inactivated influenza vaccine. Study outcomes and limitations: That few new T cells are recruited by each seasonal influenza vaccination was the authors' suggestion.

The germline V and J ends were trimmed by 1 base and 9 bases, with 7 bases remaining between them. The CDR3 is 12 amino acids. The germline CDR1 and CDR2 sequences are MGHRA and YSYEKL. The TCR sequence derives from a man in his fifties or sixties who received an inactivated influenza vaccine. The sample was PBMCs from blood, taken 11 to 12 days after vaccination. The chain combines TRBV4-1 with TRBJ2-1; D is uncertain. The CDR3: CASSQAYGEQFF. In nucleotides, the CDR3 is TGCGCCAGCAGCCAAGCCTATGGTGAGCAGTTCTTC.